Below, 26 T cell receptor beta chains from the same sample are listed, as sequenced in a study of blood T cell repertoires in COVID-19. The assay was immunoSEQ multiplex PCR, and TCRdb's table has in-frame clones only and misses some. Seen here are about 270,000 clones, about 88% observed once, and the top ten hold approximately 14%. The sequencing input was peripheral blood. The receptors derive from a woman in her seventies with COVID-19, enrolled during active disease.

This CDR3 reads CASSTSPAGCNQPQHF. CDR3 sequence (DNA): TGTGCCAGCAGCACCTCCCCGGCGGGGTGCAATCAGCCCCAGCATTTT. The chain uses TRBV21-1 and TRBJ1-5. TRBV21-1 is tagged as a pseudogene. The CDR3 extends over 16 amino acids.

CDR3 DNA sequence: TGTGCCAGCAGCTTAGGAGGGCAGGAGATAGATGAGCAGTTCTTC. Translation: CASSLGGQEIDEQFF. This chain uses TRBV11-3 with TRBJ2-1; a weak D match, TRBD2 (5 bases). The CDR3 totals 15 residues. V was cut by 1 base and J by 8 bases, with 15 bases left in between. CDR1 is SGHNT, CDR2 YENEEA, per germline.

The chain employs TRBV7-2 and TRBJ2-7, with a weak D call TRBD1 (6 bases). Per the germline V gene, CDR1 is SGHTA and CDR2 is FQGNSA. Trimming left V 8 bases short and J 4 bases short, with 12 bases between. The CDR3 covers 12 residues. The CDR3 DNA follows: TGTGCCAGCGGAGACAGGTCTTACGAGCAGTACTTC. Translation: CASGDRSYEQYF.

The chain is built from TRBV7-9 and TRBJ1-1; D possibly corresponds to TRBD1 (5 bases). V lost 5 bases and J 7 bases, leaving 17 bases between the germline ends. The CDR3 contains 14 residues. The germline V gene has CDR1 SEHNR and CDR2 FQNEAQ (reference sequence). CDR3 in DNA: TGTGCCAGCAGCATCCCGGAGGGACGGGATGAAGCTTTCTTT. Its translation: CASSIPEGRDEAFF.

The gene calls are TRBV12-3 or TRBV12-4 and TRBJ2-7; 7 positions match TRBD1. The CDR3 runs to 13 residues. Trimming at V came to 7 bases and at J to 5 bases, leaving 8 bases not matched to a gene. The CDR3 here is CASTSDRSHEQYF. DNA of the CDR3: TGTGCCAGCACCTCGGACAGGTCTCACGAGCAGTACTTC.

This chain links TRBV7-2 with TRBJ2-2; 8 bases align to TRBD2. V lost 5 bases and J lost 1; bases outside the gene matches: 9. Germline V gene data show CDR1 as SGHTA and CDR2 as FQGNSA. The CDR3 has 17 amino acids. CDR3 coding DNA: TGTGCCAGCAGCCCCCGATTAGCGGGGCAGAACACCGGGGAGCTGTTTTTT. It codes for CASSPRLAGQNTGELFF.

The rearrangement links TRBV7-9 to TRBJ1-3, with TRBD1 matching over 9 bases. Germline lookup yields CDR1 SEHNR and CDR2 FQNEAQ (reference sequence). With 5 bases clipped from V and 7 bases from J, the junction kept 12 bases outside the gene matches. The length of the CDR3 is 16 residues. The CDR3 region has the DNA TGTGCCAGCAGCCCGTCCGGGACAGGGTCCACCAACACCATATATTTT. Amino acids: CASSPSGTGSTNTIYF. Supplemented by reference TRBV7-9 and TRBJ1-3, the full variable domain reads DTGVSQNPRHKITKRGQNVTFRCDPISEHNRLYWYRQTLGQGPEFLTYFQNEAQLEKSRLLSDRFSAERPKGSFSTLEIQRTEQGDSAMYLCASSPSGTGSTNTIYFGEGSWLTVV.

V gene TRBV11-2 combines with J gene TRBJ2-1; possibly TRBD1 for D (5 bases). This CDR3 is 15 amino acids long. Germline V gives CDR1 SGHAT, CDR2 FQNNGV. V lost 3 bases and J lost 2, with 11 bases in between. In DNA, the CDR3 is TGTGCCAGCAGCTTCCCAGGGCCTGCCTACAATGAGCAGTTCTTC. Protein product: CASSFPGPAYNEQFF.

CDR3 in DNA: TGCGCCAGCAGCCAAGAGGGGACAGTAAATGAAAAACTGTTTTTT. This gives the protein CASSQEGTVNEKLFF. The V and J genes are TRBV4-1 and TRBJ1-4; 7 bases map to TRBD1. Germline-derived CDR1 and CDR2 are MGHRA and YSYEKL. This CDR3 contains 15 residues. V lost 0 bases to trimming and J lost 5 bases; unmatched junction nucleotides: 3.

As DNA, the CDR3 is TGTGCCAGCAGCCCTGGCCGGGGGTGGGAGCAGTACTTC. It codes for CASSPGRGWEQYF. The chain recombines TRBV5-6 with TRBJ2-7; D perhaps matches TRBD2 (6 bases). The CDR3 totals 13 residues. Trimming shortened V by 4 bases and J by 7 bases, and 15 bases separated the two germline ends. CDR1 SGHDT and CDR2 YYEEEE come from the germline V gene. The full variable domain, its missing parts supplied by reference TRBV5-6 and TRBJ2-7, is DAGVTQSPTHLIKTRGQQVTLRCSPKSGHDTVSWYQQALGQGPQFIFQYYEEEERQRGNFPDRFSGHQFPNYSSELNVNALLLGDSALYLCASSPGRGWEQYFGPGTRLTVT.

The chain links TRBV10-3 to TRBJ2-7, with D possibly being TRBD1 (5 bases). Germline V gives CDR1 ENHRY, CDR2 SYGVKD. V lost 6 bases to trimming and J lost 6 bases, with 15 bases between them. CDR3 length: 13 amino acids. The CDR3 sequence: CAIRSREGAEQYF. CDR3 bases: TGTGCCATCAGATCCAGGGAAGGTGCCGAGCAGTACTTC.

This clone has more than one count but fewer than ten. The chain carries TRBV28 and TRBJ1-5, with D possibly being TRBD1 (5 bases). Germline CDR1 MDHEN, CDR2 SYDVKM. The CDR3 consists of 13 residues. V was pared by 11 bases and J by 6 bases, with 17 bases between. CDR3 sequence reads: CAARRGFSQPQHF. CDR3 nucleotide sequence: TGTGCCGCCAGGCGGGGCTTCAGTCAGCCCCAGCATTTT.

The V call is TRBV7-9, the J call TRBJ2-7, with D unresolved. Germline assignment: CDR1 SEHNR and CDR2 FQNEAQ (reference sequence). V was pared by 1 base and J by 0 bases, with 7 bases between. The CDR3 has 14 amino acids. CDR3 nucleotide sequence: TGTGCCAGCAGCTTAGTGGGCAGCTCCTACGAGCAGTACTTC. Encoded protein: CASSLVGSSYEQYF.

The chain couples TRBV7-8 to TRBJ1-1; 9 bases match TRBD1. The J segment lost 1 base and the V segment lost 2 bases, leaving 5 bases of the junction unmatched. Germline V gene sequence: CDR1 SGHVS, CDR2 FQNEAQ. The CDR3 loop spans 16 amino acids. CDR3 sequence reads: CASSLRDRVQNTEAFF. CDR3 coding DNA: TGTGCCAGCAGCTTACGGGACAGGGTCCAGAACACTGAAGCTTTCTTT.

The chain is built from TRBV10-2 and TRBJ2-7; D not resolved. Deletions cut 2 bases from V and 6 bases from J, with 17 bases between. Germline V CDR1 and CDR2: WSHSY, SAAADI. The CDR3 is 15 amino acids. The CDR3 nucleotides read TGCGCCAGCAGTGAGATGACACGTTTGAATACCGAGCAGTACTTC. This encodes CASSEMTRLNTEQYF.

This clone appeared once. This chain connects TRBV27 to TRBJ1-2; perhaps TRBD1 as D (6 bases). CDR1 MNHEY and CDR2 SMNVEV come from the germline V gene (reference sequence). The CDR3 runs 17 residues. Trimming shortened V by 3 bases and J by 4 bases, and 21 bases separated the two germline ends. The CDR3 loop is CASSFNRGGGTLYGYTF. As DNA, the CDR3 is TGTGCCAGCAGTTTCAACCGGGGGGGAGGGACACTCTATGGCTACACCTTC.

CDR3 loop: CASSFSSSGNTIYF. Written as DNA, the CDR3 is TGCGCCAGCAGCTTTTCTAGCTCTGGAAACACCATATATTTT. J is TRBJ1-3 and V is TRBV5-1; D not certain. The germline gives CDR1 SGHRS, CDR2 YFSETQ. The length of the CDR3 is 14 residues. Trimming took 2 bases from V and 0 from J, leaving 6 bases between them.

This chain connects TRBV7-9 to TRBJ2-3, with 9 nucleotides matching TRBD1. CDR3 size: 15 residues. Unmatched junction bases numbered 5, after V lost 5 bases and J lost 2 bases. Germline lookup yields CDR1 SEHNR and CDR2 FQNEAQ (reference sequence). The CDR3 region has the DNA TGTGCCAGCAGCCCACAGGGGGCTTCCACAGATACGCAGTATTTT. Amino acids: CASSPQGASTDTQYF.

This rearrangement joins TRBV5-4 to TRBJ1-1; possible D gene TRBD1, 5 bases. The CDR3 totals 14 residues. With 0 bases removed from V and 4 bases from J, the gap between germline ends came to 10 bases. CDR1 and CDR2 from the germline V gene are SGHNT and YYREEE (reference sequence). As DNA, the CDR3 is TGTGCCAGCAGCTTGGCCAGGGCTGGCACTGAAGCTTTCTTT. Protein: CASSLARAGTEAFF.

The CDR3 coding sequence is TGCGCCAGCAGCTACTCCGGGGGCTCTGGAAACACCATATATTTT. It encodes CASSYSGGSGNTIYF. The rearrangement uses TRBV5-1 and TRBJ1-3, with D possibly matching TRBD1 (5 bases). The CDR3 spans 15 residues. V was cut by 3 bases and J by 0 bases, with 10 bases left in between. CDR1 is SGHRS, CDR2 YFSETQ, per germline.

The gene calls are TRBV19 and TRBJ1-3; 7 bases line up with TRBD1. This CDR3 comprises 14 residues. V lost 8 bases to trimming and J lost 0 bases; unmatched junction nucleotides: 4. Germline CDR1 and CDR2: LNHDA and SQIVND (reference sequence). CDR3 nucleotides: TGTGCCAGTGGACAGGCTAACTCTGGAAACACCATATATTTT. The encoded protein is CASGQANSGNTIYF.

The chain is built from TRBV27 and TRBJ1-1, with TRBD1 identical over 8 bases. With 3 bases clipped from V and 5 bases from J, the junction kept 2 bases outside the gene matches. This CDR3 contains 13 residues. Per germline, CDR1 MNHEY and CDR2 SMNVEV (reference sequence). CDR3 amino acids: CASSLTGETEAFF. The CDR3 region has the DNA TGTGCCAGCAGTTTGACAGGGGAAACTGAAGCTTTCTTT.

The chain has TRBV5-1 and TRBJ1-2; D is perhaps TRBD1 (5 bases). The germline V and J ends were trimmed by 9 bases and 5 bases, with 14 bases remaining between them. The CDR3 length is 12 residues. The germline gives CDR1 SGHRS, CDR2 YFSETQ. CDR3 sequence (DNA): TGCGCCACCAGAGACAGCCCTTATGGCTACACCTTC. It yields the protein CATRDSPYGYTF. Full variable domain (rest looked up from reference TRBV5-1 and TRBJ1-2): KAGVTQTPRYLIKTRGQQVTLSCSPISGHRSVSWYQQTPGQGLQFLFEYFSETQRNKGNFPGRFSGRQFSNSRSEMNVSTLELGDSALYLCATRDSPYGYTFGSGTRLTVV.

The genes are TRBV27 and TRBJ2-1; D unclear. Trimming pared 4 bases from V and 0 bases from J, leaving 4 bases between. The CDR3 covers 13 residues. Per the germline V gene, CDR1 is MNHEY and CDR2 is SMNVEV (reference sequence). This CDR3 is CASSSSSYNEQFF. CDR3 bases: TGTGCCAGCAGTTCCAGCTCCTACAATGAGCAGTTCTTC.

V and J are TRBV5-4 and TRBJ2-7, with D maybe TRBD1 (6 bases). Germline CDR1 is SGHNT and CDR2 is YYREEE (reference sequence). V lost 1 base to trimming and J lost 5 bases, with 7 bases between them. The CDR3 length is 12 residues. The CDR3 sequence is CASSLTGNEQYF. The CDR3 DNA sequence: TGTGCCAGCAGCTTGACAGGGAACGAGCAGTACTTC.

The chain recombines TRBV7-9 with TRBJ1-4; D might be TRBD1 (6 bases). Trimming removed 4 bases from V and 5 bases from J, with 11 bases in between. CDR1 is SEHNR and CDR2 is FQNEAQ in the germline V gene (reference sequence). This CDR3 comprises 14 residues. The CDR3 is CASSSGTQNEKLFF. Written as DNA, the CDR3 is TGTGCCAGCAGCTCGGGGACACAGAATGAAAAACTGTTTTTT.